These T cell receptor beta chains were read from a single sample in a study of T cell responses to AZD1222 COVID-19 vaccine. TCRdb keeps only in-frame clones here, not all; method: immunoSEQ multiplex PCR. The profile covers about 69,000 clones, with over 65% appearing a single time and around a quarter taken by the ten largest. The sample in question was peripheral blood, obtained 28 days after the second AZD1222 dose. Receptors were obtained from an adult who received the AZD1222 COVID-19 vaccine. The CDR3 runs from the conserved cysteine through the conserved F or W. The D gene is left open where the match is weak. Expanded clones get a size class; other rows say once, few or many, or leave the size out.

CDR3 protein,CDR3 DNA,clone size,J gene,CDR3 length,D gene,V gene
CASSSTGSPQNYGYTF,TGTGCCAGCAGTTCTACAGGGAGCCCCCAAAACTATGGCTACACCTTC,NA,TRBJ1-2,16,NA,TRBV6-5
CASSSPGDTQYF,TGTGCCAGCAGCTCTCCCGGCGATACGCAGTATTTT,NA,TRBJ2-3,12,NA,TRBV6-5
CASSQPGPWWEQYF,TGCGCCAGCAGCCAACCAGGCCCGTGGTGGGAGCAGTACTTC,NA,TRBJ2-7,14,NA,TRBV4-1
CASSRDRGQNTEAFF,TGTGCCAGCTCACGGGACAGGGGACAGAACACTGAAGCTTTCTTT,NA,TRBJ1-1,15,TRBD1,TRBV18
CASSDRKLGNSPLHF,TGTGCCAGCAGCGATCGGAAACTCGGGAATTCACCCCTCCACTTT,NA,TRBJ1-6,15,NA,TRBV7-2
CASSLGGNGYTF,TGTGCCAGCAGCTTAGGAGGGAATGGCTACACCTTC,NA,TRBJ1-2,12,NA,TRBV6-5
CASSDLSGTGLEKLFF,TGTGCCAGCAGTGACCTATCTGGGACAGGTCTTGAAAAACTGTTTTTT,NA,TRBJ1-4,16,TRBD1,TRBV2
CAWGGVGYTF,TGTGCCTGGGGAGGAGTCGGCTACACCTTC,NA,TRBJ1-2,10,NA,TRBV30
CASSPGLAGPTDTQYF,TGTGCCAGCAGCCCAGGACTAGCGGGCCCCACAGATACGCAGTATTTT,once,TRBJ2-3,16,TRBD2,TRBV5-6
CASSRSGSDNSPLHF,TGCGCCAGCAGTCGTTCGGGGAGCGATAATTCACCCCTCCACTTT,NA,TRBJ1-6,15,NA,TRBV4-1
CATTEVGYGYTF,TGTGCCACCACAGAAGTGGGCTATGGCTACACCTTC,NA,TRBJ1-2,12,NA,TRBV19
CASSGPSRGPQHF,TGTGCCAGCAGTGGCCCATCCCGGGGGCCCCAGCATTTT,once,TRBJ1-5,13,NA,TRBV2
CASSLWAGKGAGELFF,TGTGCCAGCAGCTTATGGGCAGGAAAAGGGGCCGGGGAGCTGTTTTTT,NA,TRBJ2-2,16,NA,TRBV7-2
CASSERTGGAGTEAFF,TGTGCCAGCAGTGAACGAACAGGGGGCGCGGGGACTGAAGCTTTCTTT,NA,TRBJ1-1,16,TRBD1,TRBV6-1
CSVGYGNEQFF,TGCAGCGTTGGGTACGGCAATGAGCAGTTCTTC,NA,TRBJ2-1,11,NA,TRBV29-1
CASSQDLVTEAFF,TGTGCCAGCAGCCAAGATCTGGTCACTGAAGCTTTCTTT,once,TRBJ1-1,13,NA,TRBV14
CASSFAAGGTYNEQFF,TGTGCCAGCAGCTTCGCAGCGGGAGGGACCTACAATGAGCAGTTCTTC,NA,TRBJ2-1,16,TRBD2,TRBV5-6
CASSLGDTMNTEAFF,TGCGCCAGCAGCCTGGGGGACACAATGAACACTGAAGCTTTCTTT,NA,TRBJ1-1,15,NA,TRBV5-1
CASSLVLETQYF,TGTGCCAGCAGCTTAGTATTGGAGACCCAGTACTTC,NA,TRBJ2-5,12,NA,TRBV11-3
CASSRGTFTDTQYF,TGTGCCAGCAGTCGGGGTACTTTCACAGATACGCAGTATTTT,NA,TRBJ2-3,14,NA,TRBV6-5
CASSYSSAGNEQYF,TGTGCCAGCAGTTACTCGTCTGCGGGAAACGAGCAGTACTTC,NA,TRBJ2-7,14,NA,TRBV6-5
CASSGIRSPDPGPYGYTF,TGTGCCAGCAGTGGGATTCGGTCCCCCGATCCGGGACCCTATGGCTACACCTTC,NA,TRBJ1-2,18,NA,TRBV25-1
CASSAGGLSAEAFF,TGTGCCAGCAGTGCCGGAGGGCTGTCGGCTGAAGCTTTCTTT,NA,TRBJ1-1,14,NA,TRBV25-1
CASSLSGAGEKLFF,TGTGCCAGCAGTTTATCCGGGGCGGGTGAAAAACTGTTTTTT,NA,TRBJ1-4,14,NA,TRBV27
CASSVVSQGTEAFF,TGTGCCAGCAGCGTAGTTTCACAGGGCACTGAAGCTTTCTTT,NA,TRBJ1-1,14,NA,TRBV9
CAWSVGSTREQYF,TGTGCCTGGAGTGTCGGGTCTACTAGAGAGCAGTACTTC,NA,TRBJ2-7,13,NA,TRBV30
CASSLLQGARETQYF,TGTGCCAGCAGCCTACTACAGGGGGCAAGAGAGACCCAGTACTTC,few,TRBJ2-5,15,TRBD1,TRBV14
CASSVEGSYEQYF,TGTGCCAGCAGCGTTGAGGGATCCTACGAGCAGTACTTC,few,TRBJ2-7,13,NA,TRBV9
CASSHYIGNTIYF,TGTGCCAGCAGCCATTACATCGGAAACACCATATATTTT,NA,TRBJ1-3,13,NA,TRBV14
CATNGRTSGSIDTQYF,TGTGCCACCAACGGCCGGACTAGCGGGAGTATAGATACGCAGTATTTT,NA,TRBJ2-3,16,TRBD2,TRBV2
CASSVETGKTGELFF,TGTGCCAGCAGCGTAGAAACAGGGAAAACCGGGGAGCTGTTTTTT,NA,TRBJ2-2,15,NA,TRBV9
CASSPRTFRVQYF,TGTGCCAGTAGTCCTAGGACCTTTCGGGTCCAGTACTTC,NA,TRBJ2-5,13,NA,TRBV19
CASSQLPGKGSEAFF,TGTGCCAGCAGCCAATTACCGGGGAAGGGATCTGAAGCTTTCTTT,NA,TRBJ1-1,15,NA,TRBV16
CASSAFGSSYNSPLHF,TGTGCCAGCAGTGCCTTTGGAAGCTCCTATAATTCACCCCTCCACTTT,many,TRBJ1-6,16,NA,TRBV2
CASGLPRTSGEKETQYF,TGTGCTAGTGGTTTGCCGCGGACTAGCGGGGAAAAAGAGACCCAGTACTTC,NA,TRBJ2-5,17,TRBD2,TRBV12-5
CATSGQTYEQYF,TGTGCCACCAGCGGGCAGACCTACGAGCAGTACTTC,NA,TRBJ2-7,12,NA,TRBV15
CASTPGGINGYTF,TGTGCCAGCACCCCTGGGGGGATTAATGGCTACACCTTC,NA,TRBJ1-2,13,NA,TRBV7-9
CASSLFRSENSPLHF,TGTGCCAGCAGCTTATTTAGGTCAGAGAATTCACCCCTCCACTTT,NA,TRBJ1-6,15,NA,TRBV7-2
CASSLGTGGNTIYF,TGCGCCAGCAGCTTGGGGACCGGTGGAAACACCATATATTTT,NA,TRBJ1-3,14,NA,TRBV5-1
CASSTVTGSYEQYF,TGTGCCAGCAGCACCGTGACGGGTTCCTACGAGCAGTACTTC,NA,TRBJ2-7,14,NA,TRBV5-4
CASSDQLAAYNEQFF,TGTGCCAGCAGTGACCAACTAGCGGCCTACAATGAGCAGTTCTTC,NA,TRBJ2-1,15,TRBD2,TRBV6-4
CAWRPSGGTQYF,TGTGCCTGGAGGCCCAGTGGGGGGACCCAGTACTTC,NA,TRBJ2-5,12,NA,TRBV30